This section outlines one TCR beta chain sequence together with its context. What it recognizes is unknown. The J segment lost 3 bases and the V segment lost 3 bases, leaving 1 base of the junction unmatched. The CDR3 is made up of 14 amino acids. Per the germline V gene, CDR1 is SEHNR and CDR2 is FQNEAQ (reference sequence). The data are from a study of CD8+CD57+ T cells in acquired aplastic anemia. For the study at large: The study obtained an average of approximately 3 ug of DNA from sorted CD4+ and CD8+ cells. Researchers reported that healthy donors averaged approximately 10 million reads for CD4+ cells. Points from the study as a whole: CD8+ Simpson's diversity showed no significant patient-control difference. Patients shared approximately 30 CD8+ CDR3 sequences with controls.

The TCR beta profiling, which covered VDJ combination and CDR3 sequence, was carried out using genomic DNA as the template. Each CDR3 protein gets one entry after TCRdb re-called the reads with MiXCR. The sample has about 190,000 distinct CDR3 sequences; roughly 56% are singletons. The sequence derives from a human donor in good health, serving as a control. The chain recombines TRBV7-9 with TRBJ2-7; 11 bases align to TRBD2. Sequencing input: sorted CD4+, CD8+, or CD8+CD57+ T cells (not recorded which) from PBMCs. Written as DNA, the CDR3 is TGTGCCAGCAGCTTTGGACTAGCGGGCTACGAGCAGTACTTC. This gives the protein CASSFGLAGYEQYF.